The subject of this entry is one T cell receptor (beta chain). Its antigen remains unidentified. This record belongs to a study of T cell responses to AZD1222 COVID-19 vaccine. Notes on the study in general: Repertoires were obtained only post-peak T cell response. Reports say nearly half of spike-specific TCRs go after unmutated variant regions. Spike-specific TCR breadth rose after two AZD1222 doses, and depth rose as well.

Deletions cut 7 bases from V and 6 bases from J, with 19 bases between. The germline CDR1 and CDR2 sequences are MNHEY and SVGAGI. This CDR3 spans 15 amino acids. Some clones are missing from TCRdb's copy, which holds only in-frame ones; the method was immunoSEQ multiplex PCR. This table has about 93,000 clones, roughly 86% appearing once. This chain links TRBV6-5 with TRBJ2-1, with D possibly being TRBD2 (6 bases). This TCR was recovered from an adult in good health. The material sequenced was peripheral blood, taken on day 0 of MenACWY control vaccination. The CDR3 here is CASTWDQEGSNEQFF. The CDR3 bases are TGTGCCAGCACCTGGGACCAGGAGGGGAGCAATGAGCAGTTCTTC.